This section outlines one T cell receptor beta chain sequence together with its context. The antigen is unknown. The sample comes from a study of CD8 T cells in ankylosing spondylitis. The study, taken as a whole, reports: Some of the motif variants had earlier been found in reactive arthritis patients' fluid and blood. Roughly eight highly homologous variants made up a TCR beta motif that seemed to typify ankylosing spondylitis blood.

Molecular-barcoded quantitative 5'-RACE produced these TCR beta libraries. MiXCR, applied by TCRdb to the 5' RACE reads, yields one record per CDR3 protein. In the table there are over 450,000 distinct CDR3 sequences, about 13% of which are singletons. Germline values: CDR1 SGHVS, CDR2 FNYEAQ. This CDR3 contains 14 residues. V was trimmed by 6 bases and J by 1 base, leaving 10 bases between them. The sequenced material came from blood, either unsorted or a sorted T cell fraction (not recorded which). This receptor was identified in a male donor with ankylosing spondylitis. The V gene is TRBV7-6, the J gene TRBJ2-1, with D uncertain. The CDR3 DNA sequence: TGTGCCAGCAGGGGGTCCGGGTCCTACAATGAGCAGTTCTTC. This encodes CASRGSGSYNEQFF.